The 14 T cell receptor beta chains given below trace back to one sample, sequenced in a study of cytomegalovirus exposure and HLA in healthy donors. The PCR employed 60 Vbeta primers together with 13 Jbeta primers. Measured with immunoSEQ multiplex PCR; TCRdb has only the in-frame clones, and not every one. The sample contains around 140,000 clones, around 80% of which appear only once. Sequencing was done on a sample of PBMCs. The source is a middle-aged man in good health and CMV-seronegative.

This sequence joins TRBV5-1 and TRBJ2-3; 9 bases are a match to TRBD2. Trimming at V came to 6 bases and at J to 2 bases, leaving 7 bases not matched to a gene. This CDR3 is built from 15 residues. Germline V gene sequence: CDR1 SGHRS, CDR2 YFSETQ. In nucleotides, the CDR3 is TGCGCCAGCAAGACACTAGCGGGTTTCACAGATACGCAGTATTTT. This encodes CASKTLAGFTDTQYF.

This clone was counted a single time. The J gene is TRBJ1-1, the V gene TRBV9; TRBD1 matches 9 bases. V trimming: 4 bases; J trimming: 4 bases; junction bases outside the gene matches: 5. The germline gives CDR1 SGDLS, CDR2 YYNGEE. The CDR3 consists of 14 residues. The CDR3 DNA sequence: TGTGCCAGCAGCATTGGACAGGGGATCACTGAAGCTTTCTTT. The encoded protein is CASSIGQGITEAFF.

In DNA, the CDR3 is TGTGCCAGCAGCCACCGGGACAGGGGGGACACTGAAGCTTTCTTT. This translates into CASSHRDRGDTEAFF. V is TRBV7-9 and J is TRBJ1-1; TRBD1 matches 11 bases. V lost 5 bases and J lost 3; bases outside the gene matches: 5. This CDR3 is 15 amino acids long. Germline V gene sequence: CDR1 SEHNR, CDR2 FQNEAQ (reference sequence).

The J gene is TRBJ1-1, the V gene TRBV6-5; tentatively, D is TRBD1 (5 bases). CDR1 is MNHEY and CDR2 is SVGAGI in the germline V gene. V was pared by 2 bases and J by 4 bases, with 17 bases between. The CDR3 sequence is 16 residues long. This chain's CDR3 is CASSYARGPQGTEAFF. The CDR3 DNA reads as TGTGCCAGCAGTTACGCTAGGGGCCCCCAGGGCACTGAAGCTTTCTTT.

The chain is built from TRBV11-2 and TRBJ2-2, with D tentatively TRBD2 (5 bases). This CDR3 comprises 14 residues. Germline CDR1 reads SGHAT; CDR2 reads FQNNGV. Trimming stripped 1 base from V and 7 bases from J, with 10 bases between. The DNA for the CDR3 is TGTGCCAGCAGCTTAGGCGGGTCTGGCGGGGAGCTGTTTTTT. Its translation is CASSLGGSGGELFF. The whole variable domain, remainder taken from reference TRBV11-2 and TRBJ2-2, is EAGVAQSPRYKIIEKRQSVAFWCNPISGHATLYWYQQILGQGPKLLIQFQNNGVVDDSQLPKDRFSAERLKGVDSTLKIQPAKLEDSAVYLCASSLGGSGGELFFGEGSRLTVL.

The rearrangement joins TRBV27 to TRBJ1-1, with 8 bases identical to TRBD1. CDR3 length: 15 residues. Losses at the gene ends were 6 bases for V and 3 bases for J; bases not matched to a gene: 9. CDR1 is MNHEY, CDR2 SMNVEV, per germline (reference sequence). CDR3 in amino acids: CASSRGRGLDTEAFF. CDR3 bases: TGTGCCAGCAGCCGGGGCAGGGGGCTTGACACTGAAGCTTTCTTT.

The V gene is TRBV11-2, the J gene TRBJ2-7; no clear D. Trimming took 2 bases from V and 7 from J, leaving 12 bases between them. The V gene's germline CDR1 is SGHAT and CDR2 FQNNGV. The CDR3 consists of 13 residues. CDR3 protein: CASSLSPRREQYF. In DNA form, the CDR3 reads TGTGCCAGCAGCTTAAGCCCGAGGAGAGAGCAGTACTTC.

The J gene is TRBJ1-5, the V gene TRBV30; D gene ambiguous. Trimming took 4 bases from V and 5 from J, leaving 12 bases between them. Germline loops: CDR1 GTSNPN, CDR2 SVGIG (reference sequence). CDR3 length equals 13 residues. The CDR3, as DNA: TGTGCCTGGAACGGGGTGGAAGATCAGCCCCAGCATTTT. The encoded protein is CAWNGVEDQPQHF.

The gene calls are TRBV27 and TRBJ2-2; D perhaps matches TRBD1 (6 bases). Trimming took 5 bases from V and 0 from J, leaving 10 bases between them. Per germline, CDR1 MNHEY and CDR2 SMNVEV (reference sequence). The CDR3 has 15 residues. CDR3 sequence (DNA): TGTGCCAGCAGTGTCGCAGGGGCGAACACCGGGGAGCTGTTTTTT. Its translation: CASSVAGANTGELFF.

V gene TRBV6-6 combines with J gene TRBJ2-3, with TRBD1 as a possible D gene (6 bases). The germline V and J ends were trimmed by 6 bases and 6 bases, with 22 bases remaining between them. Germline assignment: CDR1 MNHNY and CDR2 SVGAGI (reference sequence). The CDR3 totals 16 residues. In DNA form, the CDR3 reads TGTGCCAGCAGGCCACCGGGACAAGGTCTCTCGGATACGCAGTATTTT. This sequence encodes CASRPPGQGLSDTQYF.

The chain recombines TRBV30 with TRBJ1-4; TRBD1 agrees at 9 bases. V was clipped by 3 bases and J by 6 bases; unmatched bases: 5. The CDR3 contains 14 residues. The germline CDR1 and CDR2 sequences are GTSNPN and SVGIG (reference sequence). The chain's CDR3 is CAWSLGDRDEKLFF. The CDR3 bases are TGTGCCTGGAGCCTGGGGGACAGGGATGAAAAACTGTTTTTT.

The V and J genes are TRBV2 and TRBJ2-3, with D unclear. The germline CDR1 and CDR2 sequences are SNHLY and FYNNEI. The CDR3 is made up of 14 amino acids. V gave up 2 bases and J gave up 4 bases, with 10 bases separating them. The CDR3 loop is CASSERVYPDTQYF. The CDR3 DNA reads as TGTGCCAGCAGTGAACGGGTTTACCCAGATACGCAGTATTTT. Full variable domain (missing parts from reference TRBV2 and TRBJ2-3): EPEVTQTPSHQVTQMGQEVILRCVPISNHLYFYWYRQILGQKVEFLVSFYNNEISEKSEIFDDQFSVERPDGSNFTLKIRSTKLEDSAMYFCASSERVYPDTQYFGPGTRLTVL.

The CDR3 DNA sequence: TGTGCCAGCAGCTTGGCGGACCCGGGGACAGGGGTTCGCGAGCAGTACTTC. Its protein is CASSLADPGTGVREQYF. The V gene is TRBV5-5, the J gene TRBJ2-7; the match to TRBD1 covers 10 bases. The CDR3 consists of 17 residues. Trimming at V came to 0 bases and at J to 6 bases, leaving 12 bases not matched to a gene. Germline CDR1 reads SGHKS; CDR2 reads YYEKEE (reference sequence).

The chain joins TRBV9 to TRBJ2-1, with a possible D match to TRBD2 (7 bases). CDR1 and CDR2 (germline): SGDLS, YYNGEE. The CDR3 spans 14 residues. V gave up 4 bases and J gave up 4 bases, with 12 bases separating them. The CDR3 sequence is CASSLGGGYNEQFF. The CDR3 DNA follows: TGTGCCAGCAGCCTAGGGGGGGGGTACAATGAGCAGTTCTTC.